This TCR beta chain was captured by sequencing in a study of technical replicates of blood from several donors. Germline-derived CDR1 and CDR2 are SNHLY and FYNNEI. CDR3 length: 12 residues. V dropped 4 bases and J dropped 4 bases, with 7 bases sitting between them. The data were produced by immunoSEQ multiplex PCR, yet TCRdb's version contains in-frame clones alone and is incomplete. The sample consists of approximately 68,000 clones, 95% to 97% of them appearing once. The chain couples TRBV2 to TRBJ1-1; D not certain. Sequencing was performed on T cells isolated from PBMCs. This TCR derives from a human donor in good health. The CDR3: CASSVSFTEAFF. CDR3 DNA: TGTGCCAGCAGTGTGAGCTTCACTGAAGCTTTCTTT.